The 30 T cell receptor beta chains below were found in one sample sequenced in a study of shared clonotypes between healthy human individuals. Data came from immunoSEQ multiplex PCR; TCRdb stores just in-frame clones and leaves some out. Of a few million clones listed, 90% to 95% are singletons. Sequences were obtained from naive CD4+ T cells from PBMCs. The subset was: CD45RA+ positively selected. All receptors come from a man aged 18 to 29 in good health. Some clones in this sample may be carry-over from other donors' samples.

This clone was seen a single time. The gene calls are TRBV12-2 and TRBJ2-7. TRBV12-2 is noted as a pseudogene. The CDR3 contains 15 residues. DNA of the CDR3: TGTGCAAGTCGCTTACCCCCCGCCTGCTTCTACGAGCAGTACTTC. Its translation: CASRLPPACFYEQYF.

The V and J genes are TRBV18 and TRBJ2-7, with 7 bases aligning to TRBD2. Trimming took 2 bases from V and 5 from J; bases not matched to a gene: 12. CDR1 is KGHSH, CDR2 LQKENI, per germline. This CDR3 region has 16 residues. The chain's CDR3 is CASSPSIGLVPHEQYF. The DNA of the CDR3 is TGTGCCAGCTCACCATCAATTGGACTAGTCCCCCACGAGCAGTACTTC.

This sequence joins TRBV30 and TRBJ2-7; 7 bases match TRBD1. The CDR3 is made up of 11 amino acids. Germline V gene sequence: CDR1 GTSNPN, CDR2 SVGIG (reference sequence). Here the CDR3 DNA reads TGTGCGGGGGACAGAACCTACGAGCAGTACTTC. As protein: CAGDRTYEQYF. Using reference TRBV30 and TRBJ2-7 for the parts outside the CDR3, the full variable domain is SQTIHQWPATLVQPVGSPLSLECTVEGTSNPNLYWYRQAAGRGLQLLFYSVGIGQISSEVPQNLSASRPQDRQFILSSKKLLLSDSGFYLCAGDRTYEQYFGPGTRLTVT.

The genes are TRBV5-1 and TRBJ2-1, with TRBD1 identical over 9 bases. The germline V gene has CDR1 SGHRS and CDR2 YFSETQ. The CDR3 is made up of 17 amino acids. V lost 4 bases to trimming and J lost 5 bases; unmatched junction nucleotides: 13. This CDR3 is CASSPITSGQGHNEQFF. CDR3 DNA: TGCGCCAGCAGCCCGATTACCTCGGGACAGGGACACAATGAGCAGTTCTTC.

The J gene is TRBJ2-1, the V gene TRBV6-6; D is possibly TRBD1 (5 bases). Germline values: CDR1 MNHNY, CDR2 SVGAGI (reference sequence). Trimming cost V 5 bases and J 9 bases, with 17 bases left between them. The length of the CDR3 is 14 residues. The CDR3 bases are TGTGCCAGCAGTCCGCCGACCCAGGGTGGTGAGCAGTTCTTC. It specifies CASSPPTQGGEQFF.

The chain carries TRBV5-1 and TRBJ2-1, with 14 nucleotides matching TRBD2. Germline lookup yields CDR1 SGHRS and CDR2 YFSETQ. With 0 bases clipped from V and 9 bases from J, the junction kept 8 bases outside the gene matches. The CDR3 has 17 amino acids. The CDR3 nucleotides are TGCGCCAGCAGCTTGGGACTAGCGGGAGGGAAATTAACTGAGCAGTTCTTC. Its translation: CASSLGLAGGKLTEQFF.

The chain combines TRBV5-5 with TRBJ1-1; D gene uncertain. Germline V gene data show CDR1 as SGHKS and CDR2 as YYEKEE (reference sequence). The CDR3 runs to 14 residues. V lost 4 bases to trimming and J lost 1 base, with 11 bases between them. CDR3 DNA sequence: TGTGCCAGCAGCCCGAATCCGTGGAACACTGAAGCTTTCTTT. Protein sequence: CASSPNPWNTEAFF.

This chain uses TRBV15 with TRBJ1-4, with no clear D. This CDR3 has 16 residues. V lost 1 base and J lost 1, with 10 bases in between. From germline, CDR1 is LNHNV and CDR2 YYDKDF (reference sequence). The CDR3 protein is CATSRGTGQTNEKLFF. The CDR3 nucleotides read TGTGCCACCAGCAGAGGGACCGGGCAAACTAATGAAAAACTGTTTTTT.

V gene TRBV9 combines with J gene TRBJ1-5, with 9 nucleotides matching TRBD1. The CDR3 consists of 15 residues. The germline gives CDR1 SGDLS, CDR2 YYNGEE. The V and J ends lost 3 bases and 5 bases, in that order; junction bases with no gene match: 6. CDR3 coding DNA: TGTGCCAGCAGCGCGACAGGGGGTCAGGATCAGCCCCAGCATTTT. Translation gives CASSATGGQDQPQHF.

The CDR3 bases are TGTGCCATCAGTGAGTCAAGAGGACAGGAGGAGCAGTACTTC. Its protein is CAISESRGQEEQYF. This chain joins TRBV10-3 and TRBJ2-7; TRBD1 agrees at 7 bases. The CDR3 has 14 residues. CDR1 and CDR2 (germline): ENHRY, SYGVKD. The ends lost 0 bases at V and 7 bases at J; junction bases unmatched: 6.

This clone was counted a few times. Additional DNA sequences in this sample encode the identical CDR3. The genes are TRBV18 and TRBJ1-1; a weak D match, TRBD1 (5 bases). V gave up 3 bases and J gave up 1 base, with 6 bases separating them. The germline CDR1 and CDR2 sequences are KGHSH and LQKENI. This CDR3 has 13 amino acids. The CDR3 reads CASSPGGNTEAFF. The CDR3 nucleotides read TGTGCCAGCTCACCGGGGGGGAACACTGAAGCTTTCTTT.

The chain links TRBV28 to TRBJ1-5; D is unresolved. This CDR3 is 14 amino acids long. V lost 5 bases and J lost 6, with 14 bases in between. Germline values: CDR1 MDHEN, CDR2 SYDVKM. The CDR3 spells CASSAAKSLQPQHF. The DNA for the CDR3 is TGTGCCAGCAGTGCTGCGAAAAGCCTTCAGCCCCAGCATTTT.

The chain recombines TRBV11-2 with TRBJ2-3; D gene uncertain. The length of the CDR3 is 15 residues. The germline gives CDR1 SGHAT, CDR2 FQNNGV. Trimming cost V 4 bases and J 0 bases, with 11 bases left between them. The CDR3 spells CASSYTTRSTDTQYF. The CDR3 DNA is TGTGCCAGCAGCTACACCACACGGAGCACAGATACGCAGTATTTT.

The CDR3 loop is CASSYGTSGLYNEQFF. The CDR3 DNA reads TGTGCCAGCAGCTACGGGACTAGCGGGCTTTACAATGAGCAGTTCTTC. V usage is TRBV7-2 and J usage is TRBJ2-1; TRBD2 aligns across 12 bases. The CDR3 length is 16 residues. Germline CDR1 is SGHTA and CDR2 is FQGNSA. V lost 4 bases and J lost 4; bases outside the gene matches: 5. Full variable domain (rest looked up from reference TRBV7-2 and TRBJ2-1): GAGVSQSPSNKVTEKGKDVELRCDPISGHTALYWYRQSLGQGLEFLIYFQGNSAPDKSGLPSDRFSAERTGGSVSTLTIQRTQQEDSAVYLCASSYGTSGLYNEQFFGPGTRLTVL.

The rearrangement links TRBV5-8 to TRBJ2-1; 11 positions match TRBD2. This CDR3 spans 15 amino acids. Losses at the gene ends were 4 bases for V and 6 bases for J; bases not matched to a gene: 6. Germline CDR1 reads SGHTS; CDR2 reads YDEGEE. The CDR3 region has the DNA TGTGCCAGCAGCGACTCCGGGACTAGCGGCAATGAGCAGTTCTTC. Its translation is CASSDSGTSGNEQFF.

The chain links TRBV13 to TRBJ2-3; TRBD2 is a possible D gene (6 bases). CDR3 length: 15 residues. V lost 5 bases to trimming and J lost 0 bases, with 12 bases between them. CDR1 and CDR2 (germline): PRHDT, FYEKMQ (reference sequence). This CDR3 reads CASSRRAASTDTQYF. CDR3 sequence (DNA): TGTGCCAGCAGCCGGAGGGCCGCAAGCACAGATACGCAGTATTTT.

The chain has TRBV5-1 and TRBJ1-3; unclear D gene. CDR3 length: 15 residues. With 4 bases removed from V and 0 bases from J, the gap between germline ends came to 11 bases. CDR1 is SGHRS, CDR2 YFSETQ, per germline. DNA for the CDR3: TGCGCCAGCAGCCCTAACTGGGTCTCTGGAAACACCATATATTTT. Its translation: CASSPNWVSGNTIYF.

This chain uses TRBV9 with TRBJ2-7, with a weak D call TRBD2 (6 bases). V lost 0 bases and J 2 bases, leaving 9 bases between the germline ends. CDR1 and CDR2 (germline): SGDLS, YYNGEE. This CDR3 is built from 14 residues. The CDR3 nucleotides read TGTGCCAGCAGCGTAGGCGGGACCCCCTACGAGCAGTACTTC. Amino acids: CASSVGGTPYEQYF.

The chain links TRBV30 to TRBJ2-3, with D perhaps matching TRBD1 or TRBD2 (5 bases each). From germline, CDR1 is GTSNPN and CDR2 SVGIG (reference sequence). Trimming took 0 bases from V and 6 from J, leaving 13 bases between them. This CDR3 has 14 residues. The CDR3 reads CAWSVRGGLDTQYF. The DNA for the CDR3 is TGTGCCTGGAGTGTACGTGGGGGTCTGGATACGCAGTATTTT.

This chain connects TRBV5-4 to TRBJ1-1; D remains ambiguous. The CDR3 consists of 14 residues. Deletions cut 4 bases from V and 1 base from J, with 11 bases between. Germline CDR1 is SGHNT and CDR2 is YYREEE (reference sequence). The CDR3 loop reads CASSPQSSNTEAFF. The CDR3 region has the DNA TGTGCCAGCAGCCCGCAATCCTCGAACACTGAAGCTTTCTTT. Full variable domain (missing parts from reference TRBV5-4 and TRBJ1-1): ETGVTQSPTHLIKTRGQQVTLRCSSQSGHNTVSWYQQALGQGPQFIFQYYREEENGRGNFPPRFSGLQFPNYSSELNVNALELDDSALYLCASSPQSSNTEAFFGQGTRLTVV.

This chain links TRBV2 with TRBJ2-1; 13 bases match TRBD2. The CDR3 contains 15 residues. The germline V gene has CDR1 SNHLY and CDR2 FYNNEI. V was clipped by 4 bases and J by 7 bases; unmatched bases: 4. DNA of the CDR3: TGTGCCAGCAGTGGGACTAGCGGGAGTATGAATGAGCAGTTCTTC. It specifies CASSGTSGSMNEQFF.

The gene calls are TRBV5-4 and TRBJ2-1; D is unclear. V lost 1 base and J lost 7, with 12 bases in between. The CDR3 covers 14 residues. CDR1 and CDR2 from the germline V gene are SGHNT and YYREEE (reference sequence). The CDR3 here is CASSLSMDANEQFF. The CDR3 coding sequence is TGTGCCAGCAGCTTGAGCATGGACGCTAATGAGCAGTTCTTC.

This clone was detected only a few times. The chain links TRBV2 to TRBJ1-5; D is perhaps TRBD1 (5 bases). The CDR3 length is 13 residues. Trimming removed 7 bases at V and 0 bases at J, with 7 bases between. From germline, CDR1 is SNHLY and CDR2 FYNNEI. The CDR3 region is CASTTVSNQPQHF. CDR3 bases: TGTGCCAGCACGACAGTTAGCAATCAGCCCCAGCATTTT.

The chain uses TRBV6-6 and TRBJ1-1; 8 bases line up with TRBD1. V gave up 10 bases and J gave up 5 bases; unmatched junction bases: 6. Germline CDR1 MNHNY, CDR2 SVGAGI (reference sequence). The CDR3 is made up of 12 amino acids. The CDR3 loop is CATAGGVTEAFF. The CDR3 bases are TGTGCCACGGCAGGGGGCGTGACTGAAGCTTTCTTT.

The V call is TRBV18, the J call TRBJ2-7; either TRBD1 or TRBD2 may fit D (6 bases each). The CDR3 is 14 residues long. V lost 1 base and J 9 bases, leaving 16 bases between the germline ends. Germline-derived CDR1 and CDR2 are KGHSH and LQKENI. The CDR3 is CASSPLTGLSGQYF. The CDR3 DNA sequence: TGTGCCAGCTCACCACTGACAGGACTATCTGGGCAGTACTTC. Full variable domain (rest looked up from reference TRBV18 and TRBJ2-7): NAGVMQNPRHLVRRRGQEARLRCSPMKGHSHVYWYRQLPEEGLKFMVYLQKENIIDESGMPKERFSAEFPKEGPSILRIQQVVRGDSAAYFCASSPLTGLSGQYFGPGTRLTVT.

V and J are TRBV5-1 and TRBJ1-5; possibly TRBD1 for D (5 bases). The CDR3 is 15 amino acids. Germline values: CDR1 SGHRS, CDR2 YFSETQ. The V end was cut by 4 bases, the J end by 3 bases, with 14 bases between. CDR3 loop: CASSLLPGVNQPQHF. The CDR3 nucleotides read TGCGCCAGCAGCCTACTGCCGGGGGTCAATCAGCCCCAGCATTTT.

The genes are TRBV6-6 and TRBJ1-4; D is unclear. V shed 2 bases and J shed 13 bases, with 14 bases lying between them. The germline CDR1 and CDR2 sequences are MNHNY and SVGAGI (reference sequence). This CDR3 comprises 13 residues. The CDR3 protein is CASSYPTGMRLFF. The DNA for the CDR3 is TGTGCCAGCAGTTACCCGACGGGGATGCGACTGTTTTTT.

The V and J genes are TRBV15 and TRBJ2-1, with D perhaps being TRBD1 or TRBD2 (6 bases each). V gave up 0 bases and J gave up 5 bases, with 23 bases separating them. The CDR3 spans 19 residues. CDR1 and CDR2 from the germline V gene are LNHNV and YYDKDF (reference sequence). The CDR3 is CATSRDGGRASARNNEQFF. The CDR3, as DNA: TGTGCCACCAGCAGAGATGGGGGGCGAGCTAGCGCACGGAACAATGAGCAGTTCTTC. Looking up the rest from reference TRBV15 and TRBJ2-1 gives the full variable domain: DAMVIQNPRYQVTQFGKPVTLSCSQTLNHNVMYWYQQKSSQAPKLLFHYYDKDFNNEADTPDNFQSRRPNTSFCFLDIRSPGLGDTAMYLCATSRDGGRASARNNEQFFGPGTRLTVL.

The rearrangement links TRBV30 to TRBJ1-1, with D hard to call. The CDR3 runs 17 residues. Trimming pared 0 bases from V and 0 bases from J, leaving 17 bases between. The germline V gene has CDR1 GTSNPN and CDR2 SVGIG (reference sequence). The CDR3 coding sequence is TGTGCCTGGAGTGTACGATGGGGAATTCGGATGAACACTGAAGCTTTCTTT. Translation: CAWSVRWGIRMNTEAFF.

The rearrangement links TRBV28 to TRBJ2-2; 7 bases are shared with TRBD1. CDR3 length: 16 amino acids. Trimming cost V 6 bases and J 2 bases; bases outside gene matches: 9. Germline lookup yields CDR1 MDHEN and CDR2 SYDVKM. As DNA, the CDR3 is TGTGCCAGCAGAGGACCCCACAGGGGTAACACCGGGGAGCTGTTTTTT. Encoded protein: CASRGPHRGNTGELFF.